This TCR beta chain was found in a study of blood T cell repertoires in COVID-19. Background on the study: The cDNA or gDNA used as material had been derived from T cells, B-cell-depleted T cells, or PBMCs.

The length of the CDR3 is 14 residues. V was trimmed by 0 bases and J by 1 base, leaving 4 bases between them. Germline V CDR1 and CDR2: LNHDA, SQIVND (reference sequence). Original data processing: Quantification of nucleated cells was approximated via reference gene primer amplification. The table came from immunoSEQ multiplex PCR; TCRdb's copy has only in-frame clones and leaves some out. D and trimming come from the DNA, and the V and J calls and clone size come from that table. The sample lists roughly 110,000 clones, approximately 80% occurring once. V gene TRBV19 combines with J gene TRBJ2-4; D uncertain. Sequenced input: peripheral blood. The TCR originated in a man between 65 and 85 years old with acute or convalescent COVID-19. The CDR3, as DNA: TGTGCCAGTAGTATAGAATCGGCCAAAAACATTCAGTACTTC. It encodes CASSIESAKNIQYF. The variable domain in full, completed from reference TRBV19 and TRBJ2-4, reads DGGITQSPKYLFRKEGQNVTLSCEQNLNHDAMYWYRQDPGQGLRLIYYSQIVNDFQKGDIAEGYSVSREKKESFPLTVTSAQKNPTAFYLCASSIESAKNIQYFGAGTRLSVL.